These 22 T cell receptor beta chains were all obtained from the same sample, sequenced in a study of neurological immune-mediated disorders. MiXCR was run by TCRdb on the 5' RACE reads, yielding one entry per CDR3 protein. The sample lists fewer than 85,000 distinct CDR3 sequences, 3.5% to 4.5% occurring once. The sample's time point: longitudinal time-point 3. Sequenced material: PBMCs. The receptors were sampled from a woman aged 55-70 years with multiple sclerosis.

The chain couples TRBV3-1 to TRBJ2-1, with D tentatively TRBD1 (6 bases). The V gene's germline CDR1 is LGHDT and CDR2 YNNKEL (reference sequence). The V and J ends lost 1 base and 9 bases respectively, with 13 bases between them. CDR3 length equals 14 residues. Here the CDR3 reads CASSQVGTRIEQFF. In DNA form, the CDR3 reads TGTGCCAGCAGCCAAGTCGGGACACGGATTGAGCAGTTCTTC.

This clonotype was detected ten times or more. V gene TRBV6-1 combines with J gene TRBJ2-2; 8 nucleotides agree with TRBD2. The V gene's germline CDR1 is MNHNS and CDR2 SASEGT. The CDR3 contains 15 residues. V dropped 3 bases and J dropped 4; count of bases not matched to a gene: 4. As DNA, the CDR3 is TGTGCCAGCAGTGAGGTAGCGGGGACCACCGGGGAGCTGTTTTTT. Translation gives CASSEVAGTTGELFF.

This clonotype was observed at least ten times. V usage is TRBV7-9 and J usage is TRBJ2-7; maybe TRBD2 (7 bases). V was trimmed by 3 bases and J by 5 bases, leaving 20 bases between them. The CDR3 runs to 16 residues. Germline lookup yields CDR1 SEHNR and CDR2 FQNEAQ (reference sequence). CDR3 residues: CASSFSGVRGMNEQYF. CDR3 sequence (DNA): TGTGCCAGCAGCTTCTCAGGGGTGCGGGGGATGAACGAGCAGTACTTC.

About this clonotype: A much larger clone lies one base from this, so it may be a read error. CDR3 coding DNA: TGCAGTTCCCCCACCAAGGTAGGGGATACCCAGTACTTC. It is translated as CSSPTKVGDTQYF. The chain is built from TRBV20-1 and TRBJ2-5, with D tentatively TRBD1 (5 bases). This CDR3 is 13 amino acids long. The germline V gene encodes CDR1 DFQATT and CDR2 SNEGSKA (reference sequence). With 8 bases removed from V and 8 bases from J, the gap between germline ends came to 21 bases.

This clonotype was seen many times. V usage is TRBV20-1 and J usage is TRBJ1-2; possible D gene TRBD1, 6 bases. CDR3 length: 13 residues. V dropped 6 bases and J dropped 6 bases, with 17 bases sitting between them. The germline CDR1 and CDR2 sequences are DFQATT and SNEGSKA (reference sequence). The CDR3 DNA reads TGCAGTGCAGTCGGACAGACCCGGCATGGCTACACCTTC. This translates into CSAVGQTRHGYTF.

This clonotype was counted ten times or more. The V call is TRBV20-1, the J call TRBJ2-1; D is possibly TRBD1 (6 bases). Germline CDR1 reads DFQATT; CDR2 reads SNEGSKA (reference sequence). The CDR3 contains 14 residues. V dropped 6 bases and J dropped 0 bases, with 12 bases sitting between them. CDR3 amino acids: CSATDRSSYNEQFF. The CDR3 nucleotides are TGCAGTGCCACGGACAGAAGCTCCTACAATGAGCAGTTCTTC.

This clonotype occurred many times. The rearrangement links TRBV29-1 to TRBJ2-1; 10 bases agree with TRBD1. Germline V gene lookup returns CDR1 SQVTM and CDR2 ANQGSEA. V was pared by 2 bases and J by 9 bases, with 7 bases of the junction left unmatched. The CDR3 sequence is 14 residues long. The CDR3 spells CSVEKDRGTIEQFF. For the CDR3, the DNA is TGCAGCGTTGAAAAGGACAGGGGGACCATTGAGCAGTTCTTC.

The sample holds many counts of this clonotype. The rearrangement joins TRBV5-1 to TRBJ2-5; the D gene is possibly TRBD2 (6 bases). Deletions cut 3 bases from V and 1 base from J, with 10 bases between. Germline V gene data show CDR1 as SGHRS and CDR2 as YFSETQ. This CDR3 contains 14 residues. The CDR3 sequence is CASSWRDGQETQYF. CDR3 bases: TGCGCCAGCAGCTGGAGGGACGGCCAAGAGACCCAGTACTTC.

This clonotype was recorded many times. This chain links TRBV7-9 with TRBJ2-1, with 8 bases aligning to TRBD1. The CDR3 length is 15 residues. V lost 5 bases and J lost 8; bases outside the gene matches: 11. CDR1 and CDR2 from the germline V gene are SEHNR and FQNEAQ (reference sequence). The CDR3 DNA reads as TGTGCCAGCAGCGCACAGGGGGATTTCGATGATGAGCAGTTCTTC. Its protein is CASSAQGDFDDEQFF.

This clonotype showed up many times. The V and J genes are TRBV6-2 or TRBV6-3 and TRBJ2-1, with TRBD2 identical over 9 bases. The CDR3 length is 15 residues. The germline gives CDR1 MNHEY, CDR2 SVGEGT. After removal of 1 base from V and 8 bases from J, the junction contained 6 bases not matched to a gene. CDR3: CASSYLAGGPDEQFF. As DNA, the CDR3 is TGTGCCAGCAGTTACTTGGCGGGGGGGCCGGATGAGCAGTTCTTC.

This clonotype occurred many times. The CDR3 region has the DNA TGTGCCAGCAGCCAAGATACACCGGTCAACACTGAAGCTTTCTTT. Amino acids: CASSQDTPVNTEAFF. This sequence joins TRBV3-1 and TRBJ1-1; D gene uncertain. CDR3 length: 15 amino acids. V shed 0 bases and J shed 2 bases, with 10 bases lying between them. Germline V gives CDR1 LGHDT, CDR2 YNNKEL (reference sequence).

This clonotype was recorded many times. The chain couples TRBV29-1 to TRBJ1-1; D unclear. The germline V gene has CDR1 SQVTM and CDR2 ANQGSEA. Deletions cut 3 bases from V and 10 bases from J, with 18 bases between. This CDR3 has 13 residues. The CDR3 sequence is CSVDPPAGTRAFF. In DNA, the CDR3 is TGCAGCGTTGACCCGCCGGCAGGTACGAGAGCTTTCTTT.

This clonotype has at least ten counts. This chain joins TRBV27 and TRBJ2-5; 9 nucleotides match TRBD2. The CDR3 extends over 12 amino acids. Germline CDR1 MNHEY, CDR2 SMNVEV (reference sequence). CDR3 sequence reads: CAAGGRQETQYF. CDR3 sequence (DNA): TGTGCGGCGGGGGGGCGGCAAGAGACCCAGTACTTC.

This clonotype appeared many times. The chain recombines TRBV5-1 with TRBJ2-5, with TRBD2 matching over 13 bases. The V gene end was trimmed by 1 base and the J gene end by 5 bases; junction bases not matched to a gene: 5. CDR1 and CDR2 (germline): SGHRS, YFSETQ. There are 16 residues in the CDR3. This chain's CDR3 is CASSLTSGGALETQYF. The CDR3 nucleotides are TGCGCCAGCAGCTTGACTAGCGGGGGGGCCTTGGAGACCCAGTACTTC.

This clonotype was seen repeatedly, ten times or more. This chain connects TRBV28 to TRBJ2-7, with D unresolved. CDR3 length equals 14 residues. The V end was cut by 2 bases, the J end by 3 bases, with 11 bases between. Germline assignment: CDR1 MDHEN and CDR2 SYDVKM. The CDR3 DNA is TGTGCCAGCAGTTTACCATTCGGAAACTACGAGCAGTACTTC. Amino acid sequence: CASSLPFGNYEQYF.

This clonotype has a count of ten or more. This chain links TRBV5-1 with TRBJ1-3; 7 positions agree with TRBD1. Per the germline V gene, CDR1 is SGHRS and CDR2 is YFSETQ. The J segment lost 3 bases and the V segment lost 4 bases, leaving 1 base of the junction unmatched. There are 13 residues in the CDR3. The CDR3 loop is CASSDRVGNTIYF. The DNA of the CDR3 is TGCGCCAGCAGCGACAGGGTTGGAAACACCATATATTTT.

This clonotype was counted at least ten times. This rearrangement joins TRBV5-1 to TRBJ1-5; the match to TRBD1 covers 10 bases. The CDR3 has 14 residues. J was trimmed by 7 bases and V by 4 bases; bases with no gene match: 5. Germline V gene sequence: CDR1 SGHRS, CDR2 YFSETQ. CDR3 residues: CASSRGQGGQPQHF. CDR3 coding DNA: TGCGCCAGCAGCCGAGGACAGGGGGGACAGCCCCAGCATTTT.

This clonotype has a count of ten or more. The chain has TRBV6-2 or TRBV6-3 and TRBJ2-1; D is ambiguous. The V end lost 2 bases, the J end lost 5 bases, and 10 bases lay between the germline ends. This CDR3 spans 14 amino acids. Germline CDR1 and CDR2: MNHEY and SVGEGT. The CDR3 spells CASSYGEEDNEQFF. The CDR3 DNA sequence: TGTGCCAGCAGTTACGGGGAAGAAGACAATGAGCAGTTCTTC.

This clonotype was counted many times. The chain's CDR3 is CASSAGTGVSNEQFF. As DNA, the CDR3 is TGCGCCAGCAGCGCCGGGACAGGGGTTTCAAATGAGCAGTTCTTC. The chain joins TRBV5-1 to TRBJ2-1, with 10 bases aligning to TRBD1. Germline values: CDR1 SGHRS, CDR2 YFSETQ. With V trimmed by 4 bases and J by 7 bases, 8 bases remained unmatched. There are 15 residues in the CDR3.

This clonotype was seen ten or more times. V usage is TRBV5-1 and J usage is TRBJ1-1; the D is unclear. The CDR3 is 13 residues long. Trimming stripped 1 base from V and 2 bases from J, with 6 bases between. The V gene's germline CDR1 is SGHRS and CDR2 YFSETQ. For the CDR3, the DNA is TGCGCCAGCAGCTTGCGGACTAACACTGAAGCTTTCTTT. This sequence encodes CASSLRTNTEAFF. Complete variable domain (other parts from reference TRBV5-1 and TRBJ1-1): KAGVTQTPRYLIKTRGQQVTLSCSPISGHRSVSWYQQTPGQGLQFLFEYFSETQRNKGNFPGRFSGRQFSNSRSEMNVSTLELGDSALYLCASSLRTNTEAFFGQGTRLTVV.

This clonotype was counted ten times or more. The chain has TRBV12-3 or TRBV12-4 and TRBJ1-5; D gene uncertain. The V end was cut by 3 bases, the J end by 2 bases, with 11 bases between. The CDR3 loop spans 15 amino acids. CDR3 DNA sequence: TGTGCCAGCAGTTTGCGAAGGGCTGGCAATCAGCCCCAGCATTTT. Translated: CASSLRRAGNQPQHF.

This clonotype has a count of ten or more. This CDR3 reads CASSSRGVVTYEQYF. In nucleotides, the CDR3 is TGTGCCAGCAGTTCTCGGGGGGTTGTAACCTACGAGCAGTACTTC. The chain combines TRBV6-6 with TRBJ2-7, with TRBD2 identical over 7 bases. This CDR3 is built from 15 residues. The germline gives CDR1 MNHNY, CDR2 SVGAGI (reference sequence). The V gene end was trimmed by 4 bases and the J gene end by 2 bases; junction bases not matched to a gene: 8.